These 8 T cell receptor beta chains share one sample of origin, sequenced in a study of CD8+CD57+ T cells in acquired aplastic anemia. Genomic DNA templated the TCR beta VDJ and CDR3 profiling. TCRdb reanalysed the reads using MiXCR and keeps one entry per CDR3 protein. The data hold 160,000 or so distinct CDR3 sequences, with 40% to 55% observed a single time. Previously, flow cytometry had revealed CD8+CD57+ cell expansion in the patients chosen for sequencing. Sequenced input: sorted CD4+, CD8+, or CD8+CD57+ T cells (not recorded which) from PBMCs. These receptors were collected from a human donor with aplastic anemia.

The CDR3 nucleotides are TGTGCCAGCAGCCAAGGGGGGCCGAAGTATGGGCTAGCGGGGGGATACAATGAGCAGTTCTTC. Its protein is CASSQGGPKYGLAGGYNEQFF. The chain couples TRBV14 to TRBJ2-1; 11 bases are shared with TRBD2. The CDR3 runs 21 residues. CDR1 is SGHDN, CDR2 FVKESK, per germline. Trimming removed 1 base from V and 4 bases from J; junction bases left unmatched: 18.

This clonotype showed up many times. The chain couples TRBV7-2 to TRBJ1-3; tentative D call: TRBD1 (6 bases). Trimming pared 4 bases from V and 1 base from J, leaving 11 bases between. The CDR3 totals 15 residues. CDR1 is SGHTA and CDR2 is FQGNSA in the germline V gene. DNA for the CDR3: TGTGCCAGCAGCTCGACTGGGACATCTGGAAACACCATATATTTT. This encodes CASSSTGTSGNTIYF.

The genes are TRBV20-1 and TRBJ2-7; the D is unclear. The CDR3 is 13 residues long. V was pared by 2 bases and J by 6 bases, with 14 bases between. Looked up from germline, CDR1 is DFQATT and CDR2 is SNEGSKA (reference sequence). CDR3: CSARKGPFGEQYF. CDR3 nucleotides: TGCAGTGCTAGAAAAGGGCCCTTCGGCGAGCAGTACTTC.

The chain recombines TRBV5-4 with TRBJ1-4; D call uncertain. The germline V gene has CDR1 SGHNT and CDR2 YYREEE (reference sequence). The CDR3 is 15 amino acids. V was cut by 4 bases and J by 3 bases, with 13 bases left in between. DNA for the CDR3: TGTGCCAGCAGCCTCCCAGGATCGGCTAATGAAAAACTGTTTTTT. Translated: CASSLPGSANEKLFF.

This clonotype has just one count. The chain couples TRBV15 to TRBJ2-7, with TRBD2 matching 7 bases. With 1 base clipped from V and 3 bases from J, the junction kept 3 bases outside the gene matches. The length of the CDR3 is 14 residues. CDR1 is LNHNV and CDR2 is YYDKDF in the germline V gene (reference sequence). The CDR3 sequence: CATSRAGGDYEQYF. The CDR3 DNA sequence: TGTGCCACCAGCAGAGCGGGGGGAGACTACGAGCAGTACTTC.

This clonotype was observed many times. Without the conserved terminal phenylalanine or tryptophan, this CDR3 likely stems from a read error. This chain links TRBV7-9 with TRBJ2-7; 14 nucleotides line up with TRBD2. V shed 1 base and J 5 bases; nucleotides not matched to a gene: 4. In germline, CDR1 is SEHNR, CDR2 FQNEAQ (reference sequence). The CDR3 loop spans 16 amino acids. The CDR3 DNA follows: TGTGCCAGCAGCTTAGAGACTAGCGGGGGGGCCAACGAGCAGTACTCC. This sequence encodes CASSLETSGGANEQYS.

This clonotype was picked up a small number of times. The CDR3 reads CASSSQGNEQYF. In DNA, the CDR3 is TGTGCCAGCAGCTCGCAGGGGAACGAGCAGTACTTC. This rearrangement joins TRBV9 to TRBJ2-7, with a possible D match to TRBD1 (6 bases). The length of the CDR3 is 12 residues. The V end was cut by 4 bases, the J end by 5 bases, with 10 bases between. The germline V gene has CDR1 SGDLS and CDR2 YYNGEE.

As concerns this clonotype: This may be a read error, as it is one base from a much larger clone. V is TRBV11-2 and J is TRBJ2-1, with 14 bases aligning to TRBD2. The length of the CDR3 is 15 residues. Germline lookup yields CDR1 SGHAT and CDR2 FQNNGV. Unmatched junction bases numbered 9, after V lost 8 bases and J lost 9 bases. The CDR3 bases are TGTGCCAGCGCCAAAGGACTAGCGGGGGGCACTGAGCAGTTCTTC. Protein product: CASAKGLAGGTEQFF.